The 23 T cell receptor beta chains listed next were all sequenced from one sample in a study of T cell repertoires in cytomegalovirus infection. Their recognized antigens are unknown. TCRdb reanalysed the reads using MiXCR and keeps one entry per CDR3 protein. This table holds about 900,000 distinct CDR3 sequences, roughly 30% found once. Sequences were derived from cultured CD8+ T cells from PBMCs, sampled from culture after CMV antigen stimulation. The receptors shown here come from a human donor in good health (CMV status not recorded). Some clones in this sample may be carry-over from other donors' samples.

J is TRBJ2-6 and V is TRBV5-6; D remains unclear. From germline, CDR1 is SGHDT and CDR2 YYEEEE. Trimming cost V 1 base and J 1 base, with 12 bases left between them. CDR3 length: 17 amino acids. This CDR3 reads CASSLSRTDSGANVLTF. CDR3 bases: TGTGCCAGCAGCTTGAGTAGGACCGATTCTGGGGCCAACGTCCTGACTTTC.

The J gene is TRBJ1-5, the V gene TRBV6-1; no clear D. This CDR3 is 15 amino acids long. Between the trimmed V and J ends, which lost 1 base and 2 bases, there was a span of 9 bases. The germline V gene encodes CDR1 MNHNS and CDR2 SASEGT. This chain's CDR3 is CASSEVGYGNQPQHF. CDR3 nucleotide sequence: TGTGCCAGCAGTGAAGTAGGCTACGGCAATCAGCCCCAGCATTTT.

This chain connects TRBV4-3 to TRBJ1-1; 10 nucleotides align to TRBD1. The CDR3 sequence is 12 residues long. J was trimmed by 6 bases and V by 10 bases; bases with no gene match: 5. Germline V gene data show CDR1 as LGHNA and CDR2 as YSLEER. CDR3 nucleotide sequence: TGCGCCACCGGACAGGGGGACGCTGAAGCTTTCTTT. Its translation: CATGQGDAEAFF.

The chain joins TRBV2 to TRBJ2-3; 8 bases match TRBD2. Germline trimming cut 8 bases from V and 3 bases from J; bases unmatched to any gene: 19. Germline lookup yields CDR1 SNHLY and CDR2 FYNNEI. The CDR3 runs 18 residues. CDR3 DNA sequence: TGTGCCAGCTTTTGGACTAGCCGTATCGACGTATGGACAGATACGCAGTATTTT. Protein product: CASFWTSRIDVWTDTQYF.

V is TRBV7-3 and J is TRBJ2-3; 7 bases line up with TRBD1. CDR1 and CDR2 (germline): SGHTA, FQGTGA. The CDR3 has 14 amino acids. The ends lost 3 bases at V and 5 bases at J; junction bases unmatched: 5. CDR3 residues: CASSFEGAIDTQYF. DNA for the CDR3: TGTGCCAGCAGCTTTGAGGGGGCCATAGATACGCAGTATTTT.

This chain links TRBV19 with TRBJ1-1; D gene unclear. V shed 10 bases and J shed 4 bases, with 13 bases lying between them. The CDR3 is 12 amino acids. Germline lookup yields CDR1 LNHDA and CDR2 SQIVND (reference sequence). The DNA of the CDR3 is TGTGCCATTCGCACCGGTGGCACTGAAGCTTTCTTT. Translating it yields CAIRTGGTEAFF.

This clonotype was detected only a few times. The J gene is TRBJ2-2, the V gene TRBV7-6; TRBD1 matches 9 bases. Germline V gives CDR1 SGHVS, CDR2 FNYEAQ. The CDR3 consists of 16 residues. V lost 4 bases to trimming and J lost 7 bases; unmatched junction nucleotides: 10. This CDR3 reads CASSSRTGEGVGELFF. Here the CDR3 DNA reads TGTGCCAGCAGCTCCCGGACAGGGGAAGGGGTCGGGGAGCTGTTTTTT.

The rearrangement links TRBV6-2 or TRBV6-3 to TRBJ2-3; D remains unclear. The germline gives CDR1 MNHEY, CDR2 SVGEGT. CDR3 length: 15 residues. Trimming shortened V by 6 bases and J by 0 bases, and 13 bases separated the two germline ends. The CDR3 DNA reads as TGTGCCAGCAGCTACGGACGGTTTAGCACAGATACGCAGTATTTT. This sequence encodes CASSYGRFSTDTQYF.

The rearrangement joins TRBV20-1 to TRBJ1-2; weak D call: TRBD1 (6 bases). The CDR3 length is 11 residues. V was trimmed by 7 bases and J by 4 bases, leaving 10 bases between them. Germline CDR1 DFQATT, CDR2 SNEGSKA (reference sequence). The CDR3 DNA reads TGCAGTGGGGACATCCGCTATGGCTACACCTTC. Residues: CSGDIRYGYTF.

In its sample, this clonotype was seen many times. CDR3 bases: TGTGCCAGCAGCGGGACTAGCGGGGGAAGCGAGCAGTACTTC. This codes for CASSGTSGGSEQYF. This rearrangement joins TRBV7-6 to TRBJ2-7; 14 bases map to TRBD2. This CDR3 spans 14 amino acids. Germline CDR1 and CDR2: SGHVS and FNYEAQ. The J segment lost 6 bases and the V segment lost 5 bases, leaving 3 bases of the junction unmatched.

This clonotype was found a few times. The chain employs TRBV7-9 and TRBJ1-5; D is uncertain. The CDR3 has 14 amino acids. Germline V gene sequence: CDR1 SEHNR, CDR2 FQNEAQ (reference sequence). V was trimmed by 5 bases and J by 1 base, leaving 9 bases between them. CDR3 coding DNA: TGTGCCAGCAGCCTCCGAGAGAGCAATCAGCCCCAGCATTTT. This translates into CASSLRESNQPQHF.

The chain carries TRBV18 and TRBJ1-2; a possible D gene is TRBD1 (6 bases). V dropped 3 bases and J dropped 5 bases, with 13 bases sitting between them. Germline CDR1 and CDR2: KGHSH and LQKENI. CDR3 length: 14 amino acids. CDR3 sequence reads: CASSPGGGKYGYTF. The CDR3 nucleotides read TGTGCCAGCTCACCGGGCGGGGGCAAGTATGGCTACACCTTC.

This rearrangement joins TRBV7-2 to TRBJ2-7; TRBD1 matches at 9 bases. This CDR3 has 14 residues. Germline CDR1 reads SGHTA; CDR2 reads FQGNSA. V was pared by 1 base and J by 6 bases, with 4 bases of the junction left unmatched. This CDR3 reads CASSLVTGGREQYF. The CDR3 DNA reads as TGTGCCAGCAGCTTAGTGACAGGGGGACGCGAGCAGTACTTC.

V usage is TRBV6-2 or TRBV6-3 and J usage is TRBJ1-2; D is unresolved. The CDR3 length is 14 residues. Trimming removed 5 bases at V and 5 bases at J, with 15 bases between. The germline gives CDR1 MNHEY, CDR2 SVGEGT. Here the CDR3 DNA reads TGTGCCAGCAGTAGAGACTCTCTCCTTTATGGCTACACCTTC. Protein product: CASSRDSLLYGYTF.

This chain links TRBV7-6 with TRBJ2-2; weak D call: TRBD2 (7 bases). V was pared by 1 base and J by 2 bases, with 14 bases between. Germline V gene lookup returns CDR1 SGHVS and CDR2 FNYEAQ. This CDR3 is 17 amino acids long. CDR3 in amino acids: CASSLDGGGVNTGELFF. The DNA for the CDR3 is TGTGCCAGCAGCTTAGATGGAGGGGGGGTAAACACCGGGGAGCTGTTTTTT.

V usage is TRBV6-2 or TRBV6-3 and J usage is TRBJ2-7, with TRBD1 matching over 8 bases. J gave up 5 bases and V 5 bases, and 8 bases lay outside the gene matches. There are 14 residues in the CDR3. Germline-derived CDR1 and CDR2 are MNHEY and SVGEGT. CDR3 residues: CASSRPQGADEQYV. The CDR3 nucleotides read TGTGCCAGCAGTCGTCCCCAGGGGGCGGACGAGCAGTACGTC.

To note about this clonotype: A much larger clone is a single base away; this may be a read error. The CDR3, as DNA: TGTGCCAGCAGCTTTTTTCTGCCTGACAGGGTGACTGGCTACACCTTC. It codes for CASSFFLPDRVTGYTF. The chain uses TRBV7-6 and TRBJ1-2, with 7 bases fitting TRBD1. This CDR3 is built from 16 residues. The V and J ends lost 3 bases and 7 bases, in that order; junction bases with no gene match: 14. Per germline, CDR1 SGHVS and CDR2 FNYEAQ. The whole variable domain, remainder taken from reference TRBV7-6 and TRBJ1-2, is GAGVSQSPRYKVTKRGQDVALRCDPISGHVSLYWYRQALGQGPEFLTYFNYEAQQDKSGLPNDRFSAERPEGSISTLTIQRTEQRDSAMYRCASSFFLPDRVTGYTFGSGTRLTVV.

There are many counts of this clonotype. This chain links TRBV7-8 with TRBJ2-3; possibly TRBD1 for D (6 bases). The V gene lost 6 bases and the J gene lost 1 base, with 17 bases spanning the gap. Germline lookup yields CDR1 SGHVS and CDR2 FQNEAQ. This CDR3 is built from 16 residues. The CDR3 DNA reads as TGTGCCAGCAGTCGAGATTGGGGGCCAGGCACAGATACGCAGTATTTT. Residues: CASSRDWGPGTDTQYF.

The rearrangement links TRBV7-6 to TRBJ2-7; tentatively, D is TRBD1 (6 bases). The CDR3 length is 9 residues. The germline V gene encodes CDR1 SGHVS and CDR2 FNYEAQ. The CDR3, as DNA: TGTGCTAGAGGGGGCGAGCAGTACGTC. It codes for CARGGEQYV.

V gene TRBV12-3 or TRBV12-4 combines with J gene TRBJ2-3; no clear D gene. This CDR3 spans 15 amino acids. Between the trimmed V and J ends, which lost 3 bases and 3 bases, there was a span of 13 bases. The CDR3 reads CASSFQWPETDTQYF. Here the CDR3 DNA reads TGTGCCAGCAGTTTCCAGTGGCCGGAAACAGATACGCAGTATTTT.

This clonotype appeared once. V is TRBV6-1 and J is TRBJ1-2, with TRBD1 identical over 9 bases. Germline V gives CDR1 MNHNS, CDR2 SASEGT. The CDR3 length is 17 residues. The V gene end was trimmed by 3 bases and the J gene end by 5 bases; junction bases not matched to a gene: 13. This CDR3 reads CASSDQQGAQVPYGYTF. CDR3 DNA: TGTGCCAGCAGTGACCAACAGGGGGCCCAAGTCCCGTATGGCTACACCTTC.

The chain is built from TRBV28 and TRBJ2-7, with D perhaps matching TRBD2 (7 bases). Per the germline V gene, CDR1 is MDHEN and CDR2 is SYDVKM. There are 14 residues in the CDR3. Trimming pared 4 bases from V and 4 bases from J, leaving 14 bases between. This CDR3 reads CASSSRRGGYEQYF. CDR3 nucleotides: TGTGCCAGCAGTTCTAGGAGGGGGGGGTACGAGCAGTACTTC.

The V and J genes are TRBV29-1 and TRBJ2-1, with no clear D. Germline V gene data show CDR1 as SQVTM and CDR2 as ANQGSEA. The V end lost 0 bases, the J end lost 7 bases, and 4 bases lay between the germline ends. The CDR3 has 11 residues. The CDR3 DNA reads TGCAGCGTTGAAGAGGGTAATGAGCAGTTCTTC. Translation: CSVEEGNEQFF.